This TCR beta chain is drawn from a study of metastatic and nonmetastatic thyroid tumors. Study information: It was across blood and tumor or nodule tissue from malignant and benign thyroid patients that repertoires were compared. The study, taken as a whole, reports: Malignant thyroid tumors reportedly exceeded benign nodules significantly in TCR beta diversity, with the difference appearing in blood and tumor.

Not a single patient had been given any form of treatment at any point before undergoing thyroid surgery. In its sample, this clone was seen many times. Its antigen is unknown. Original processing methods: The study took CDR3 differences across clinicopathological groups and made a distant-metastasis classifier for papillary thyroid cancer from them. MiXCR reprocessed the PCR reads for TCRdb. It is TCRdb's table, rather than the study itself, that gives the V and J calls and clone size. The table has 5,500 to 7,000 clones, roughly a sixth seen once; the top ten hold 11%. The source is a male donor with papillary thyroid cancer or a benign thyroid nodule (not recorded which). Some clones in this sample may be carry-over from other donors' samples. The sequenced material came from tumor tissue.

CDR3 DNA: TGTGCCAGCAGCCCCCTAGCGGGAGGGAGCGAGCAGTACTTC. Its translation is CASSPLAGGSEQYF. The chain uses TRBV3-1 and TRBJ2-7, with 12 nucleotides matching TRBD2. Per the germline V gene, CDR1 is LGHDT and CDR2 is YNNKEL (reference sequence). The junction had 4 bases not matched to a gene; V was cut back by 4 bases and J by 6 bases. The CDR3 consists of 14 residues.